Below are 18 T cell receptor beta chains sequenced from a single sample in a study of blood T cell repertoires in COVID-19. Sequencing used immunoSEQ multiplex PCR; TCRdb keeps in-frame clones, though not all of them. This sample has roughly 340,000 clones, with 88% found just once. Sequencing used peripheral blood. These receptors all come from a woman in her 70s with COVID-19, enrolled during active disease.

For this clone: The sample contains more than one DNA sequence encoding this CDR3. CDR3 nucleotide sequence: TGTGCCAGCAGCCCCCGGACTAGCGGGGGCATCTACGAGCAGTACTTC. Translation gives CASSPRTSGGIYEQYF. The chain couples TRBV7-9 to TRBJ2-7, with 13 positions matching TRBD2. V lost 5 bases, J lost 3 bases, and 7 bases stayed unmatched. Germline values: CDR1 SEHNR, CDR2 FQNEAQ (reference sequence). This CDR3 has 16 residues.

The sample holds one count of this clone. This rearrangement joins TRBV9 to TRBJ2-1; possibly TRBD2 for D (7 bases). The V and J ends lost 0 bases and 6 bases respectively, with 10 bases between them. This CDR3 is built from 14 residues. Per the germline V gene, CDR1 is SGDLS and CDR2 is YYNGEE. The CDR3 here is CASSVGGGANEQFF. Written as DNA, the CDR3 is TGTGCCAGCAGCGTAGGTGGGGGGGCCAATGAGCAGTTCTTC.

The genes are TRBV12-3 or TRBV12-4 and TRBJ2-3; no clear D gene. This CDR3 has 13 residues. V lost 0 bases, J lost 10 bases, and 11 bases lay in between. The CDR3: CASSLATSAPQYF. The CDR3 region has the DNA TGTGCCAGCAGTTTAGCGACCAGCGCCCCGCAGTATTTT.

The rearrangement uses TRBV10-3 and TRBJ1-1; 7 nucleotides line up with TRBD1. The J segment lost 6 bases and the V segment lost 10 bases, leaving 8 bases of the junction unmatched. This CDR3 comprises 12 residues. Germline-derived CDR1 and CDR2 are ENHRY and SYGVKD. Here the CDR3 DNA reads TGTGCCAGCGGGACAGATTCTTCTGAAGCTTTCTTT. It encodes CASGTDSSEAFF.

The chain is built from TRBV6-6 and TRBJ2-7; 7 bases are shared with TRBD1. This CDR3 region has 13 residues. The junction had 10 bases not matched to a gene; V was cut back by 10 bases and J by 4 bases. The germline CDR1 and CDR2 sequences are MNHNY and SVGAGI (reference sequence). The DNA of the CDR3 is TGTGCCACCACGACAGGGCCCGGGTACGAGCAGTACTTC. It is translated as CATTTGPGYEQYF.

The genes are TRBV19 and TRBJ1-4; D perhaps matches TRBD1 (5 bases). Germline loops: CDR1 LNHDA, CDR2 SQIVND (reference sequence). The CDR3 consists of 11 residues. Between the trimmed V and J ends, which lost 10 bases and 7 bases, there was a span of 10 bases. CDR3 amino acids: CATQGLEKLFF. In nucleotides, the CDR3 is TGTGCCACCCAGGGCCTTGAAAAACTGTTTTTT.

The chain joins TRBV2 to TRBJ1-6; TRBD1 agrees at 10 bases. The CDR3 has 14 residues. CDR1 and CDR2 (germline): SNHLY, FYNNEI. The junction had 7 bases not matched to a gene; V was cut back by 7 bases and J by 10 bases. Here the CDR3 DNA reads TGTGCCAGCACCGGGACAGGGGCGAGGTCACCCCTCCACTTT. This sequence encodes CASTGTGARSPLHF.

This chain connects TRBV3-1 (or the pseudogene TRBV3-2) to TRBJ1-1; tentatively, D is TRBD1 (6 bases). V was shortened by 3 bases and J by 0 bases, with 11 bases between the two germline ends. Per germline, CDR1 LGHDT and CDR2 YNNKEL (reference sequence). This CDR3 has 15 amino acids. In nucleotides, the CDR3 is TGTGCCAGCAGCCAGGCCACAGGGATGAACACTGAAGCTTTCTTT. Translating gives CASSQATGMNTEAFF.

The chain links TRBV9 to TRBJ1-1; TRBD1 agrees at 7 bases. This CDR3 spans 13 amino acids. V was clipped by 4 bases and J by 6 bases; unmatched bases: 6. CDR1 and CDR2 from the germline V gene are SGDLS and YYNGEE. The CDR3 DNA reads TGTGCCAGCAGCACCCGACAGGGCTCTGAAGCTTTCTTT. Translated, it gives CASSTRQGSEAFF.

V is TRBV19 and J is TRBJ2-7, with D tentatively TRBD1 (6 bases). This CDR3 spans 14 amino acids. Per germline, CDR1 LNHDA and CDR2 SQIVND (reference sequence). The V and J ends lost 6 bases and 5 bases respectively, with 17 bases between them. The CDR3 DNA follows: TGTGCCAGTAGCTCTCGAGGGGGTATCGACGAGCAGTACTTC. Translating gives CASSSRGGIDEQYF.

The chain carries TRBV10-2 and TRBJ2-2; D gene ambiguous. Trimming cost V 7 bases and J 4 bases, with 13 bases left between them. The germline gives CDR1 WSHSY, CDR2 SAAADI. The CDR3 covers 14 residues. The CDR3 sequence: CASNQNPGTGELFF. CDR3 bases: TGCGCCAGCAATCAAAACCCGGGCACCGGGGAGCTGTTTTTT.

The rearrangement joins TRBV10-1 to TRBJ2-7; TRBD2 matches at 9 bases. Trimming removed 5 bases from V and 0 bases from J; junction bases left unmatched: 5. Germline V gene lookup returns CDR1 WNHNN and CDR2 SYGVQD (reference sequence). CDR3 size: 15 residues. The CDR3 reads CASSSSGGPSYEQYF. The DNA of the CDR3 is TGCGCCAGCAGTTCCAGCGGGGGGCCCTCCTACGAGCAGTACTTC.

The chain combines TRBV12-3 or TRBV12-4 with TRBJ2-7; 8 bases map to TRBD1. V dropped 8 bases and J dropped 6; count of bases not matched to a gene: 9. The CDR3 covers 13 residues. The DNA for the CDR3 is TGTGCCAGCTCCTCCAGGGGGCAGGGCGAGCAGTACTTC. The encoded protein is CASSSRGQGEQYF.

The genes are TRBV21-1 and TRBJ1-5; the table assigns TRBD1, which was not confirmed against the DNA. TRBV21-1 is a known pseudogene. The CDR3 totals 19 residues. Here the CDR3 DNA reads TGTGCCAGCAGCAAAGGGGAAGGGATGAGACAGGGGGCCGAGCAGCCCCAGCATTTT. This gives the protein CASSKGEGMRQGAEQPQHF.

The rearrangement joins TRBV30 to TRBJ1-1; tentative D call: TRBD1 (5 bases). Deletions cut 5 bases from V and 10 bases from J, with 14 bases between. The V gene's germline CDR1 is GTSNPN and CDR2 SVGIG (reference sequence). The CDR3 has 11 amino acids. The CDR3 coding sequence is TGTGCCTGGGTCCAGGGAAACGGAGCTTTCTTT. Protein: CAWVQGNGAFF.

The gene calls are TRBV23-1 and TRBJ1-4; D remains unclear. TRBV23-1 is assigned to the ORF class and has an uncertain function. CDR3 length: 13 amino acids. V lost 3 bases to trimming and J lost 4 bases, with 6 bases between them. The CDR3 sequence: CASSHRGNEKLFF. CDR3 nucleotide sequence: TGCGCCAGCAGTCATCGCGGTAATGAAAAACTGTTTTTT.

This clone was observed a handful of times. This sequence joins TRBV2 and TRBJ2-3; perhaps TRBD1 as D (6 bases). Germline assignment: CDR1 SNHLY and CDR2 FYNNEI. V lost 8 bases, J lost 1 base, and 10 bases lay in between. The CDR3 is made up of 13 amino acids. CDR3 sequence (DNA): TGTGCCAGCGCACAGGGCGGCACAGATACGCAGTATTTT. It translates to CASAQGGTDTQYF. Variable domain in full (rest from reference TRBV2 and TRBJ2-3): EPEVTQTPSHQVTQMGQEVILRCVPISNHLYFYWYRQILGQKVEFLVSFYNNEISEKSEIFDDQFSVERPDGSNFTLKIRSTKLEDSAMYFCASAQGGTDTQYFGPGTRLTVL.

V is TRBV29-1 and J is TRBJ1-1; D uncertain. Germline V gene data show CDR1 as SQVTM and CDR2 as ANQGSEA. The CDR3 loop spans 14 amino acids. Trimming took off 2 bases at V and 1 base at J, with 11 bases between the two ends. The CDR3 spells CSVEPSGWNTEAFF. DNA for the CDR3: TGCAGCGTTGAACCGTCCGGGTGGAACACTGAAGCTTTCTTT.